The clone carrying this TCR beta chain was picked up many times. No antigen is known for it. Germline values: CDR1 MNHEY, CDR2 SVGEGT. The junction had 12 bases not matched to a gene; V was cut back by 6 bases and J by 3 bases. This CDR3 spans 17 amino acids. This specimen belongs to a study of T cells in Graves' hyperthyroidism and ophthalmopathy. Isolation of PBMCs was performed on about 10 ml fresh peripheral blood. Study-wide results and caveats: Ophthalmopathy stood apart from stable hyperthyroidism in a 13 V-J model.

It was RNA transcripts that yielded the amplified TCR beta CDR3 regions. A first-round RT-PCR of the TCR CDR3 used the HTBI primer set. TCRdb independently ran MiXCR on the multiplex PCR reads; one entry per CDR3 protein. The repertoire has 450,000 to 650,000 distinct CDR3 sequences, 15% to 20% of them found once; the top ten carry about 16%. The TCR originated in a woman aged 18-29 years with Graves' ophthalmopathy. Sequenced: blood. This sequence joins TRBV6-2 or TRBV6-3 and TRBJ2-7, with TRBD2 matching 12 bases. The DNA of the CDR3 is TGTGCCAGCAGACCTCCTCTAGCGGGAGGGGGTTTCTACGAGCAGTACTTC. Translation: CASRPPLAGGGFYEQYF.